The 17 T cell receptor beta chains presented below share a single source sample, sequenced in a study of TIL therapy for anti-PD-1-resistant metastatic lung cancer. Time point of the sample: pre-treatment sample, taken before nivolumab and TIL therapy. Sequencing used immunoSEQ v3. The data were produced by immunoSEQ multiplex PCR, yet TCRdb's version contains in-frame clones alone and is incomplete. The table includes fewer than 25,000 clones, about 70% detected once. This material consisted of blood, taken at baseline. All receptors come from a person aged 25 to 79 with non-small cell lung cancer.

The chain employs TRBV10-1 and TRBJ1-2; maybe TRBD1 (6 bases). Trimming stripped 3 bases from V and 7 bases from J, with 15 bases between. Germline CDR1 reads WNHNN; CDR2 reads SYGVQD (reference sequence). The CDR3 has 14 amino acids. This CDR3 is CASSEVQGGGGYTF. CDR3 coding DNA: TGCGCCAGCAGTGAAGTACAGGGTGGAGGTGGCTACACCTTC.

The J gene is TRBJ2-2, the V gene TRBV5-1; TRBD2 matches 10 bases. Germline CDR1 SGHRS, CDR2 YFSETQ. V shed 4 bases and J 6 bases; nucleotides not matched to a gene: 15. CDR3 length: 18 amino acids. The CDR3 protein is CASSPQTPSGGVPGELFF. The CDR3 DNA reads TGCGCCAGCAGCCCCCAGACTCCGAGCGGGGGGGTTCCCGGGGAGCTGTTTTTT.

This chain joins TRBV19 and TRBJ2-3, with 12 nucleotides matching TRBD2. The J segment lost 3 bases and the V segment lost 0 bases, leaving 13 bases of the junction unmatched. Germline V lookup: CDR1 LNHDA, CDR2 SQIVND (reference sequence). This CDR3 has 20 residues. The CDR3 DNA follows: TGTGCCAGTAGTATAGATCGACTAGCGGGGGTTGCCGGGGCGACAGATACGCAGTATTTT. It codes for CASSIDRLAGVAGATDTQYF.

This sequence joins TRBV2 and TRBJ1-2; 7 nucleotides line up with TRBD1. There are 14 residues in the CDR3. Germline assignment: CDR1 SNHLY and CDR2 FYNNEI. The V and J ends lost 7 bases and 6 bases, in that order; junction bases with no gene match: 11. DNA of the CDR3: TGTGCCAGCATGGGGACAGCTAGGGTTCATGGCTACACCTTC. Translation: CASMGTARVHGYTF.

In this sample, this clone turned up once. The rearrangement uses TRBV5-1 and TRBJ2-7; D is perhaps TRBD1 or TRBD2 (5 bases each). This CDR3 has 16 residues. Germline CDR1 SGHRS, CDR2 YFSETQ. V lost 0 bases and J lost 1, with 14 bases in between. The CDR3 reads CASSLGRESHSYEQYF. CDR3 in DNA: TGCGCCAGCAGCTTGGGCAGGGAGTCGCATTCCTACGAGCAGTACTTC.

This clone was observed a few times. The rearrangement links TRBV15 to TRBJ2-5; possibly TRBD1 for D (5 bases). V lost 5 bases and J lost 3, with 13 bases in between. CDR1 and CDR2 from the germline V gene are LNHNV and YYDKDF (reference sequence). The CDR3 runs to 14 residues. In nucleotides, the CDR3 is TGTGCCACCAGCCCGCGACAGAATGAAGAGACCCAGTACTTC. It translates to CATSPRQNEETQYF. Combining the CDR3 with reference TRBV15 and TRBJ2-5 gives the whole variable domain DAMVIQNPRYQVTQFGKPVTLSCSQTLNHNVMYWYQQKSSQAPKLLFHYYDKDFNNEADTPDNFQSRRPNTSFCFLDIRSPGLGDTAMYLCATSPRQNEETQYFGPGTRLLVL.

This chain connects TRBV6-1 to TRBJ1-2; no clear D gene. Germline assignment: CDR1 MNHNS and CDR2 SASEGT. Trimming took off 2 bases at V and 4 bases at J, with 11 bases between the two ends. The CDR3 has 14 amino acids. The CDR3 bases are TGTGCCAGCAGTGAACTAGCAGCGGGCTATGGCTACACCTTC. Its translation is CASSELAAGYGYTF.

V and J are TRBV4-3 and TRBJ2-5; tentative D call: TRBD2 (6 bases). CDR3 length: 16 amino acids. Germline CDR1 and CDR2: LGHNA and YSLEER. Trimming removed 0 bases from V and 4 bases from J, with 15 bases in between. The CDR3 region is CASSQELGLEGETQYF. The DNA of the CDR3 is TGCGCCAGCAGCCAAGAATTGGGTTTGGAGGGAGAGACCCAGTACTTC.

The rearrangement joins TRBV10-3 to TRBJ1-2, with D possibly matching TRBD1 (6 bases). This CDR3 is 17 amino acids long. V lost 7 bases to trimming and J lost 0 bases, with 21 bases between them. The germline gives CDR1 ENHRY, CDR2 SYGVKD. The DNA of the CDR3 is TGTGCCATCAACATGGGACACCCGTCCTTTTCTAACTATGGCTACACCTTC. Protein: CAINMGHPSFSNYGYTF.

This rearrangement joins TRBV10-1 to TRBJ1-1; 8 positions match TRBD1. CDR1 and CDR2 (germline): WNHNN, SYGVQD (reference sequence). The V segment lost 2 bases and the J segment 5 bases; nucleotides outside the gene matches: 7. There are 15 residues in the CDR3. CDR3 residues: CASSEARGQRTEAFF. The CDR3 bases are TGCGCCAGCAGTGAGGCCAGGGGGCAGAGAACTGAAGCTTTCTTT.

This clone was detected only once. This sequence joins TRBV7-6 and TRBJ2-5; D is uncertain. The CDR3 runs 13 residues. From germline, CDR1 is SGHVS and CDR2 FNYEAQ. V lost 4 bases, J lost 5 bases, and 11 bases lay in between. Here the CDR3 reads CASSSLSVETQYF. CDR3 DNA: TGTGCCAGCAGCTCCCTGTCAGTTGAGACCCAGTACTTC.

The V call is TRBV5-1, the J call TRBJ2-3; D remains ambiguous. Trimming pared 3 bases from V and 6 bases from J, leaving 14 bases between. The CDR3 extends over 14 amino acids. Looked up from germline, CDR1 is SGHRS and CDR2 is YFSETQ. The CDR3 sequence: CASSSPESSDTQYF. CDR3 nucleotide sequence: TGCGCCAGCAGCTCACCCGAGAGCAGCGATACGCAGTATTTT.

Only a few counts were recorded for this clone. This rearrangement joins TRBV11-3 to TRBJ1-1; no firm D call. The V end lost 1 base, the J end lost 4 bases, and 7 bases lay between the germline ends. Looked up from germline, CDR1 is SGHNT and CDR2 is YENEEA. The CDR3 runs 13 residues. DNA for the CDR3: TGTGCCAGCAGCTTAGGTCCGTCCACTGAAGCTTTCTTT. Residues: CASSLGPSTEAFF.

The rearrangement joins TRBV29-1 to TRBJ2-3, with D hard to call. Germline CDR1 and CDR2: SQVTM and ANQGSEA. Between the trimmed V and J ends, which lost 6 bases and 0 bases, there was a span of 7 bases. This CDR3 has 12 residues. CDR3 sequence: CSVEESTDTQYF. The CDR3, as DNA: TGCAGCGTAGAGGAAAGCACAGATACGCAGTATTTT.

The table lists this clone with a count of one. The V gene is TRBV9, the J gene TRBJ2-3; perhaps TRBD2 as D (6 bases). Germline CDR1 SGDLS, CDR2 YYNGEE. Trimming pared 4 bases from V and 8 bases from J, leaving 17 bases between. The CDR3 sequence is 14 residues long. The CDR3 protein is CASSTKGGITTQYF. CDR3 bases: TGTGCCAGCAGCACCAAAGGAGGGATAACTACGCAGTATTTT.

The chain combines TRBV3-1 (or the pseudogene TRBV3-2) with TRBJ1-1; 11 bases agree with TRBD1. V lost 1 base, J lost 2 bases, and 3 bases stayed unmatched. Germline V gives CDR1 LGHDT, CDR2 YNNKEL (reference sequence). The CDR3 spans 16 residues. As DNA, the CDR3 is TGTGCCAGCAGCCAAGGGACAGGGGGCCAAAACACTGAAGCTTTCTTT. Its translation is CASSQGTGGQNTEAFF.

The V gene is TRBV4-1, the J gene TRBJ2-1; no firm D call. Germline V gives CDR1 MGHRA, CDR2 YSYEKL. The CDR3 loop spans 16 amino acids. Trimming removed 1 base at V and 3 bases at J, with 13 bases between. The CDR3 DNA follows: TGCGCCAGCAGCCAAGTTCTAGAAAAGGTCTACAATGAGCAGTTCTTC. It codes for CASSQVLEKVYNEQFF.